Described below is a single TCR beta chain sequence and its context. This specimen comes from a study of blood T cell repertoires in COVID-19. As handled by the study authors: Counts of nucleated cells, estimated from reference gene primer amplification, were obtained. TCRdb's copy holds only in-frame clones and misses some; the assay was immunoSEQ multiplex PCR. V and J calls plus clone size are reproduced from that table; the DNA served to infer D and trimming. Among around 170,000 clones listed, 88% were seen once. V gave up 0 bases and J gave up 6 bases, with 7 bases separating them. The CDR3 has 14 amino acids. Per germline, CDR1 KGHDR and CDR2 SFDVKD.

Sequencing was performed on peripheral blood. This sequence originates from a young woman with acute or convalescent COVID-19. This rearrangement joins TRBV24-1 to TRBJ2-2; the D is unclear. The CDR3 sequence is CATSDLQQPGELFF. The CDR3 nucleotides read TGTGCCACCAGTGATTTGCAACAACCCGGGGAGCTGTTTTTT.